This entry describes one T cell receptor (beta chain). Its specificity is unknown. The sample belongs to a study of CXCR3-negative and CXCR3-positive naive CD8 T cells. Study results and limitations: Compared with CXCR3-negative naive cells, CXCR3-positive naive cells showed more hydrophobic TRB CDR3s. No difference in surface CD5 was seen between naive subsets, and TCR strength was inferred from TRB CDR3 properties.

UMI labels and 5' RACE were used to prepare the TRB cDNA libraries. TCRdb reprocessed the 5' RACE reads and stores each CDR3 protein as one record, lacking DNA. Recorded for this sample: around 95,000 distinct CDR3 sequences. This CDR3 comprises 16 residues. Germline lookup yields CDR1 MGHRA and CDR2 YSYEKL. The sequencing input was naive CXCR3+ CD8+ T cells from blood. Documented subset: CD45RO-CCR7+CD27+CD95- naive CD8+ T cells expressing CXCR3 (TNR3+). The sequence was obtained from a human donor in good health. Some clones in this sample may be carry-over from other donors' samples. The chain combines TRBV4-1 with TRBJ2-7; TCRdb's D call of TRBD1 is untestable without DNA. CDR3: CASSPGQFGGSYEQYF.